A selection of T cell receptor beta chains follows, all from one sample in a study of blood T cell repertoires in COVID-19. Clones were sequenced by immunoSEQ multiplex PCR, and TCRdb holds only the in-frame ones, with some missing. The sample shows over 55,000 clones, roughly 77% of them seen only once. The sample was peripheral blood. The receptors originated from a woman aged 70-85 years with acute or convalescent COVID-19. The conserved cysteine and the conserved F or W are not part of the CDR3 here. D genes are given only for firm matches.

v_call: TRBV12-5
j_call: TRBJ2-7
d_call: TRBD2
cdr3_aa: ASGLGLAGSSYEQY

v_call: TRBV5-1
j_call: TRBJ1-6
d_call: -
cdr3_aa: ASSRENSPLH

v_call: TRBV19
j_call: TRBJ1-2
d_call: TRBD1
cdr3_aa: ASSRRQGDGYT

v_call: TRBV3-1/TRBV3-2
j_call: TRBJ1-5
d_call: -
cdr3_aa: ASSQVGGSNQPQH

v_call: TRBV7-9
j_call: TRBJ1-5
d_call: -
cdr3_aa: ASSSGDQPQH

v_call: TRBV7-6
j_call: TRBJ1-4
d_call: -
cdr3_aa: ASSPRYRLTNEKLF

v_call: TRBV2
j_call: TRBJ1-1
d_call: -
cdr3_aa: ASSAWGRRGGYTEAF

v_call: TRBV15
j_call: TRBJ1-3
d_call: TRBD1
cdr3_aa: ATSRAGQDITGNTIY

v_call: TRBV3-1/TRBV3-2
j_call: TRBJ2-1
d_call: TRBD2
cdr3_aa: ASSHQTSGGHRQEQF

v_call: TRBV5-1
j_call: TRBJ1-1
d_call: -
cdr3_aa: ASSQDSLNTEAF

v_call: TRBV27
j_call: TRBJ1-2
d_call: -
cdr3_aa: ASSLSGDGYT

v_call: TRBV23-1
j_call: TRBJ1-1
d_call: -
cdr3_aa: ASSLGEGTEAF

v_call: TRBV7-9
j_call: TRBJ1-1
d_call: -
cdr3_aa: ASSLEESGPAF

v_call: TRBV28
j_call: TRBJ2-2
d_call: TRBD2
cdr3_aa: ASSPGLASGELF

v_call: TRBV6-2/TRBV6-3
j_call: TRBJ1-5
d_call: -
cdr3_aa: ASSHLLRNQPQH

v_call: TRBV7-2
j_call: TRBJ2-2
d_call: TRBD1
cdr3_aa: ASSPVRGRTGELF

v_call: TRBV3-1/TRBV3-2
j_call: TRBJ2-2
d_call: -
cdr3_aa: ASTLNGELF

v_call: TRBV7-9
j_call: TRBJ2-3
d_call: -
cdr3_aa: ASSLGSGYTDTQY

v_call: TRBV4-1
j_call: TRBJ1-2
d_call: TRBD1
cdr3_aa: ASSQGTGNYGYT

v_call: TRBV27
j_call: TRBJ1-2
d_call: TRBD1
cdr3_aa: ASSLSPRTGGYGYT

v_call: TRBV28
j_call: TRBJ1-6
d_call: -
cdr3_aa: ASSPQAGYNSPLH

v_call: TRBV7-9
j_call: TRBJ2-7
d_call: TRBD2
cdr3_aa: ASHRGGIPYEQY

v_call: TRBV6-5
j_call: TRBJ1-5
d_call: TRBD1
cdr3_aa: ASSSRDRGGNQPQH

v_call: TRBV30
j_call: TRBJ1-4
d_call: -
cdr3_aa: AWSVISTNEKLF

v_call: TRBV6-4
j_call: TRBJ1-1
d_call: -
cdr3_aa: ASSPRGSGTEAF

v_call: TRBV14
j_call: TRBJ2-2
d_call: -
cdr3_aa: ASSQDLQGLTGELF

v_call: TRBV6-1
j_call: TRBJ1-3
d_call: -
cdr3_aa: ASSEIFSGNTIY

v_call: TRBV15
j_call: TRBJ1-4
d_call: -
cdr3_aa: ATSRVASTNEKLF

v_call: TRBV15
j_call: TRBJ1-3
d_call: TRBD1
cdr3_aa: ATSRTQGAGNTIY

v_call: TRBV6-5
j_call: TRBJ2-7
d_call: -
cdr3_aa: ASRRTALTYEQY

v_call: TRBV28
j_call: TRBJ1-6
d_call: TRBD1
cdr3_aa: ASSFPRDRENSPLH

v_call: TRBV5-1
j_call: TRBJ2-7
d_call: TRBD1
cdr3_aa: ASSSPGQGGEQY

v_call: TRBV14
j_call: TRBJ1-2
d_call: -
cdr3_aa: ASSPGADPYGYT

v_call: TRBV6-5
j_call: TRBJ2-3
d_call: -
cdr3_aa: ASTGPLSTDTQY

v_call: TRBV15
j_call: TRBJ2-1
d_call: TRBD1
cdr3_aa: ATSTAGTGVNEQF

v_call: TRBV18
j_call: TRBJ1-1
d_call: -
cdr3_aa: ASSPNMNTEAF

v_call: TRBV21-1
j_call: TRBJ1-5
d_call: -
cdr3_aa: ARYREWSNQPQH

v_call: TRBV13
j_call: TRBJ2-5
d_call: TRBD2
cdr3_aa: ASSRTSGRGLGETQY

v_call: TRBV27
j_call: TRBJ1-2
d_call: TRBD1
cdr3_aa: ASRDRGRGYGYT

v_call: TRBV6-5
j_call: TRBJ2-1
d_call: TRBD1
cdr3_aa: ASSGTDLYNEQF

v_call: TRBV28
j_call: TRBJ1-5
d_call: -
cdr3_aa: ASSKSTGGLNQPQH